This TCR beta chain was observed in a study of blood T cells in healthy people across ages. Study at large: The capture of about one barcoded beta molecule per two T cells was achieved by template switching.

A sample-barcoded 5' primer and a J-beta primer mix were used in a second PCR of roughly 6 to 12 cycles. TCRdb called the 5' RACE reads again in MiXCR, with one record for every CDR3 protein. Of about 840,000 distinct CDR3 sequences listed, just under 30% were seen once; the top ten hold roughly 10%. There are 15 residues in the CDR3. V dropped 3 bases and J dropped 5 bases, with 17 bases sitting between them. Germline assignment: CDR1 SGDLS and CDR2 YYNGEE. The same data also went into a second study, on T cells of mothers and their children.

This sequence originates from a woman aged 40-49 years in good health. Input material: blood. This chain connects TRBV9 to TRBJ2-5; tentatively, D is TRBD1 (6 bases). The CDR3 loop is CASSGTGWGAETQYF. DNA for the CDR3: TGTGCCAGCAGCGGCACAGGGTGGGGTGCGGAGACCCAGTACTTC.